The text below deals with one TCR beta chain. The CDR3 covers 15 residues. The germline V gene encodes CDR1 SEHNR and CDR2 FQNEAQ (reference sequence). The data originate from a study of blood T cells in healthy people across ages. Together with a sample-barcoded 5' primer, a J-beta primer mix was included in a second PCR lasting about 7 to 12 cycles. TCRdb re-called the 5' RACE reads with MiXCR, one entry per CDR3 protein. The repertoire holds 600,000 to 850,000 distinct CDR3 sequences, with 20% to 25% as singletons. These same records also appear under a second study, on T cells of mothers and their children.

The sample comprised blood. This rearrangement joins TRBV7-9 to TRBJ2-5; TRBD1 agrees at 9 bases. The J call may be faulty, since TRBJ2-1 better matches the DNA end. The sequence was obtained from a boy aged 5-17 years in good health. Written as DNA, the CDR3 is TGTGCCAGCAGCCCACCGGGACAGGGAAGGGATGAGCAGTTCTTC. Protein product: CASSPPGQGRDEQFF.